A selection of T cell receptor beta chains follows, all from one sample in a study of beta chain features in type 1 diabetes. TCRdb keeps only in-frame clones here, not all; method: immunoSEQ multiplex PCR. Here the sample spans 450,000 or so clones, 11% being singletons. Sequenced material: naive CD4+ T cells from blood. Source of these receptors: a woman between 18 and 30 years old in good health. Both conserved end residues are trimmed from each CDR3. D genes are given only for firm matches. Clone size, where shown, is once, few, many, or a class for clones that have expanded.

abundance	d_gene	v_gene	CDR3aa
NA	TRBD1	TRBV5-1	ASSLARTGTLAETQY
NA	NA	TRBV6-4	ASSDSTMSGNYGYT
NA	TRBD1	TRBV30	AWSWGRGRVEQY
few	NA	TRBV20-1	SARESATQY
NA	NA	TRBV9	ASSVATSNYEQY
NA	TRBD2	TRBV27	ASRSPSSGRSTDTQY
NA	NA	TRBV30	AWSGLTGAWGTEAF
NA	NA	TRBV7-9	ATPFTGSAASETQY
NA	NA	TRBV10-3	AISDYREETQY
few	NA	TRBV5-1	ASSLAPGQSYEQY
few	TRBD1	TRBV7-8	ASSANQGARNIQY
NA	TRBD2	TRBV9	ASSRASGFHEQY
NA	TRBD2	TRBV5-1	ASRHRLAGDNEQF
few	TRBD2	TRBV25-1	ASRRGGGETQY
NA	NA	TRBV4-2	ARSHRKSSGANVLT
NA	TRBD2	TRBV4-1	ASSQGEAGGTDTQY
NA	TRBD2	TRBV7-2	ASSLGTSYNEQF
few	NA	TRBV2	ARSTYHKTADAF
few	NA	TRBV25-1	ASALPGGNTIY
few	NA	TRBV7-3	ASSPGQNNEQF
NA	NA	TRBV29-1	SVEDGGYYEQY
NA	TRBD1	TRBV25-1	ASSSTGGRVAQY
NA	TRBD1	TRBV14	ASSPRQGSADTQY
few	NA	TRBV9	ASSAWGGLNNEQF
NA	TRBD1	TRBV14	ASSWDSQETQY
NA	NA	TRBV29-1	SVRQVVTDTQY
NA	NA	TRBV4-3	ASSPDTHYGYT
few	NA	TRBV7-2	ASSFRTTLEKLF
NA	NA	TRBV9	ASSSRGPVTEAF
NA	TRBD1	TRBV7-9	ASSYIAGGSEAF
few	NA	TRBV28	ASRHGTGSDTQY
NA	NA	TRBV7-9	ASSLFPRELNTGELF
few	NA	TRBV28	ASSFDSYNEQF
NA	NA	TRBV5-1	ASSLVLDSDTGELF
NA	NA	TRBV9	ASSSMGSSYNEQF
NA	NA	TRBV15	ATSRGGTMNTEAF
many	NA	TRBV29-1	SVVSSYNEQF
NA	NA	TRBV27	ASSVKLGPNYGYT
NA	TRBD2	TRBV5-4	ASSTTSGRETQY
NA	TRBD2	TRBV30	AEGGLADADTQY
few	NA	TRBV5-1	ASSLGTLTIDYGYT